These 28 T cell receptor beta chains were all obtained from the same sample, sequenced in a study of shared clonotypes between healthy human individuals. The naive CD8 fraction comprised CD45RO-negative cells positively selected for CCR7 and excluded terminally differentiated effector memory CD45RA+ cells. TCRdb's copy holds only in-frame clones and misses some; the assay was immunoSEQ multiplex PCR. The repertoire includes under 1 million clones, about 97% of them detected once, and around 0.25% sits in the top ten. The sample comprised naive CD8+ T cells sorted from blood. Receptor source: a young man in good health.

The V and J genes are TRBV6-5 and TRBJ1-2; TRBD1 might be the D (6 bases). Germline V gene sequence: CDR1 MNHEY, CDR2 SVGAGI. The CDR3 runs 14 residues. V gave up 3 bases and J gave up 5 bases, with 13 bases separating them. The CDR3 bases are TGTGCCAGCAGTTATAGGGGGGGTCGGTATGGCTACACCTTC. The encoded protein is CASSYRGGRYGYTF.

The chain links TRBV4-3 to TRBJ1-2; D unresolved. Germline CDR1 reads LGHNA; CDR2 reads YSLEER. The CDR3 is 15 amino acids. The V and J ends lost 0 bases and 7 bases respectively, with 15 bases between them. The CDR3 DNA is TGCGCCAGCAGCCAAGATCTGGCCCGAGCGGGTGGCTACACCTTC. Amino acid sequence: CASSQDLARAGGYTF.

The chain joins TRBV19 to TRBJ2-4; D possibly corresponds to TRBD2 (6 bases). V lost 6 bases and J 0 bases, leaving 12 bases between the germline ends. CDR1 is LNHDA, CDR2 SQIVND, per germline (reference sequence). This CDR3 spans 15 amino acids. CDR3 residues: CASRSSGRAKNIQYF. CDR3 nucleotide sequence: TGTGCCAGTAGAAGTAGCGGTAGAGCCAAAAACATTCAGTACTTC.

The chain joins TRBV28 to TRBJ2-2, with D unclear. The germline V and J ends were trimmed by 3 bases and 6 bases, with 14 bases remaining between them. Germline CDR1 is MDHEN and CDR2 is SYDVKM. The CDR3 has 15 amino acids. The CDR3 here is CASSFPAKISGELFF. CDR3 nucleotides: TGTGCCAGCAGTTTCCCCGCTAAGATCTCCGGGGAGCTGTTTTTT.

This chain links TRBV5-1 with TRBJ2-1; no clear D gene. Germline V lookup: CDR1 SGHRS, CDR2 YFSETQ. V was cut by 2 bases and J by 2 bases, with 5 bases left in between. The CDR3 runs to 13 residues. Here the CDR3 reads CASSLLTYNEQFF. CDR3 sequence (DNA): TGCGCCAGCAGCTTACTAACCTACAATGAGCAGTTCTTC.

The chain recombines TRBV7-9 with TRBJ1-5; D not certain. The V end was cut by 2 bases, the J end by 5 bases, with 16 bases between. The CDR3 sequence is 16 residues long. Germline V gives CDR1 SEHNR, CDR2 FQNEAQ (reference sequence). This CDR3 is CASSLTSEDPYQPQHF. Written as DNA, the CDR3 is TGTGCCAGCAGCTTAACTTCGGAAGACCCCTATCAGCCCCAGCATTTT.

The CDR3 loop is CASSSRGYEQYF. DNA of the CDR3: TGTGCCAGCAGTTCCAGGGGATACGAGCAGTACTTC. The chain links TRBV28 to TRBJ2-7; tentative D call: TRBD1 (6 bases). CDR1 and CDR2 (germline): MDHEN, SYDVKM. This CDR3 is 12 amino acids long. Trimming shortened V by 4 bases and J by 4 bases, and 8 bases separated the two germline ends.

V gene TRBV5-1 combines with J gene TRBJ2-3; 9 nucleotides match TRBD1. J was trimmed by 4 bases and V by 3 bases; bases with no gene match: 6. Looked up from germline, CDR1 is SGHRS and CDR2 is YFSETQ. The CDR3 is made up of 15 amino acids. CDR3 region: CASSSGTGLSDTQYF. The CDR3 nucleotides read TGCGCCAGCAGCTCCGGGACAGGGTTGTCAGATACGCAGTATTTT.

The chain couples TRBV19 to TRBJ2-7; D possibly corresponds to TRBD1 (6 bases). CDR1 and CDR2 (germline): LNHDA, SQIVND (reference sequence). The CDR3 extends over 13 amino acids. Trimming removed 5 bases from V and 4 bases from J, with 12 bases in between. The CDR3 is CASSPGDGYEQYF. In DNA form, the CDR3 reads TGTGCCAGTAGTCCAGGGGACGGGTACGAGCAGTACTTC.

The V and J genes are TRBV28 and TRBJ2-7; 8 bases match TRBD1. CDR3 length: 15 residues. The J segment lost 2 bases and the V segment lost 2 bases, leaving 5 bases of the junction unmatched. The germline CDR1 and CDR2 sequences are MDHEN and SYDVKM. CDR3: CASSLLGTGTYEQYF. The CDR3 region has the DNA TGTGCCAGCAGTTTACTCGGGACAGGCACCTACGAGCAGTACTTC.

This chain connects TRBV19 to TRBJ2-1, with a weak D call TRBD2 (5 bases). The V gene lost 4 bases and the J gene lost 4 bases, with 8 bases spanning the gap. There are 13 residues in the CDR3. CDR1 is LNHDA, CDR2 SQIVND, per germline (reference sequence). This chain's CDR3 is CASSSGLYNEQFF. Written as DNA, the CDR3 is TGTGCCAGTAGTAGTGGACTTTACAATGAGCAGTTCTTC. The whole variable domain, filled in from reference TRBV19 and TRBJ2-1, reads DGGITQSPKYLFRKEGQNVTLSCEQNLNHDAMYWYRQDPGQGLRLIYYSQIVNDFQKGDIAEGYSVSREKKESFPLTVTSAQKNPTAFYLCASSSGLYNEQFFGPGTRLTVL.

J is TRBJ1-3 and V is TRBV4-1, with unresolved D. Germline loops: CDR1 MGHRA, CDR2 YSYEKL. The CDR3 has 15 amino acids. V shed 4 bases and J shed 0 bases, with 10 bases lying between them. The CDR3 DNA is TGCGCCAGCAGCCTCGACACCAACTCTGGAAACACCATATATTTT. It encodes CASSLDTNSGNTIYF.

The rearrangement uses TRBV7-9 and TRBJ2-1, with no clear D. With 7 bases removed from V and 7 bases from J, the gap between germline ends came to 11 bases. CDR1 and CDR2 from the germline V gene are SEHNR and FQNEAQ (reference sequence). This CDR3 spans 12 amino acids. CDR3: CASTPGSNEQFF. In DNA, the CDR3 is TGTGCCAGCACCCCGGGTTCGAATGAGCAGTTCTTC. Based on the CDR3 plus reference TRBV7-9 and TRBJ2-1, the full variable domain is DTGVSQNPRHKITKRGQNVTFRCDPISEHNRLYWYRQTLGQGPEFLTYFQNEAQLEKSRLLSDRFSAERPKGSFSTLEIQRTEQGDSAMYLCASTPGSNEQFFGPGTRLTVL.

The chain combines TRBV9 with TRBJ2-1, with unresolved D. Trimming took 4 bases from V and 6 from J, leaving 23 bases between them. Germline V gene sequence: CDR1 SGDLS, CDR2 YYNGEE. The CDR3 has 17 residues. In DNA form, the CDR3 reads TGTGCCAGCAGCTCCCCGGAAGGCGCCCGCGGTCTCAATGAGCAGTTCTTC. This gives the protein CASSSPEGARGLNEQFF.

The chain couples TRBV6-6 to TRBJ2-5, with TRBD2 identical over 7 bases. The V and J ends lost 5 bases and 4 bases, in that order; junction bases with no gene match: 4. This CDR3 is built from 13 residues. Germline values: CDR1 MNHNY, CDR2 SVGAGI (reference sequence). The CDR3 DNA is TGTGCCAGCAGTGGGGGGGAGGGAGAGACCCAGTACTTC. Its protein product is CASSGGEGETQYF.

V and J are TRBV5-6 and TRBJ2-1, with D possibly being TRBD2 (5 bases). Trimming removed 4 bases at V and 4 bases at J, with 15 bases between. The CDR3 extends over 15 amino acids. Germline V gives CDR1 SGHDT, CDR2 YYEEEE. CDR3 sequence reads: CASSQMRPGYNEQFF. The CDR3 DNA sequence: TGTGCCAGCAGCCAGATGAGGCCGGGATACAATGAGCAGTTCTTC.

The chain couples TRBV6-5 to TRBJ2-1, with D uncertain. V was shortened by 2 bases and J by 8 bases, with 7 bases between the two germline ends. CDR1 MNHEY and CDR2 SVGAGI come from the germline V gene. This CDR3 is 12 amino acids long. CDR3 DNA: TGTGCCAGCAGTTACAGTCTGGATGAGCAGTTCTTC. Translated: CASSYSLDEQFF.

The genes are TRBV5-6 and TRBJ2-7, with D perhaps TRBD1 (6 bases). V lost 4 bases to trimming and J lost 3 bases, with 23 bases between them. This CDR3 comprises 17 residues. The germline V gene has CDR1 SGHDT and CDR2 YYEEEE. The CDR3 DNA reads as TGTGCCAGCAGCCTCTCCGCGCGGGCAGGGGATTACTACGAGCAGTACTTC. This encodes CASSLSARAGDYYEQYF.

With respect to this clone: Other DNA sequences of this sample code for an identical CDR3. J is TRBJ2-7 and V is TRBV5-1, with 11 positions matching TRBD2. CDR3 length equals 14 residues. V was pared by 2 bases and J by 3 bases, with 1 base of the junction left unmatched. The germline CDR1 and CDR2 sequences are SGHRS and YFSETQ. CDR3 sequence (DNA): TGCGCCAGCAGCTTAGGGACTAGCGGCTACGAGCAGTACTTC. Translated, it gives CASSLGTSGYEQYF.

The J gene is TRBJ1-2, the V gene TRBV28; 8 bases agree with TRBD1. Germline V gene sequence: CDR1 MDHEN, CDR2 SYDVKM. The CDR3 spans 16 residues. V lost 6 bases and J lost 4; bases outside the gene matches: 13. CDR3 amino acids: CASRPRTGRGIYGYTF. The CDR3, as DNA: TGTGCCAGCAGACCAAGGACAGGGCGAGGGATCTATGGCTACACCTTC.

The chain carries TRBV7-2 and TRBJ2-1; 7 nucleotides agree with TRBD2. The germline V gene encodes CDR1 SGHTA and CDR2 FQGNSA. Unmatched junction bases numbered 10, after V lost 4 bases and J lost 7 bases. The CDR3 runs 15 residues. DNA for the CDR3: TGTGCCAGCAGCTCGTGGGGGGGAGCGTGGAATGAGCAGTTCTTC. Translating gives CASSSWGGAWNEQFF.

J is TRBJ1-5 and V is TRBV28; 8 bases fit TRBD1. Germline V gene lookup returns CDR1 MDHEN and CDR2 SYDVKM. V trimming: 10 bases; J trimming: 6 bases; junction bases outside the gene matches: 17. The CDR3 spans 16 residues. This CDR3 reads CAIETGTGLKGQPQHF. CDR3 DNA: TGTGCCATCGAAACCGGGACAGGACTAAAGGGTCAGCCCCAGCATTTT.

The chain joins TRBV18 to TRBJ1-5; 9 bases map to TRBD1. The trim removed 3 bases at V and 6 bases at J, leaving 21 bases unmatched. The CDR3 runs 20 residues. Germline V gene sequence: CDR1 KGHSH, CDR2 LQKENI. CDR3 coding DNA: TGTGCCAGCTCACCCTACAATCCGGGACAGGGTTTTGATGATCGTCAGCCCCAGCATTTT. It yields the protein CASSPYNPGQGFDDRQPQHF.

The table lists this clone with a count of one. This sequence joins TRBV13 and TRBJ2-7; 9 bases match TRBD1. The CDR3 covers 14 residues. The junction had 8 bases not matched to a gene; V was cut back by 5 bases and J by 6 bases. Germline V gives CDR1 PRHDT, CDR2 FYEKMQ (reference sequence). CDR3 nucleotides: TGTGCCAGCAGCACCCGGGACAGGGCACTCGAGCAGTACTTC. Encoded protein: CASSTRDRALEQYF.

The CDR3 nucleotides are TGCGCCAGCAGCTTGGATGAGAGGGGGACAGGCCCCTACAATGAGCAGTTCTTC. Its translation: CASSLDERGTGPYNEQFF. V gene TRBV5-1 combines with J gene TRBJ2-1; TRBD1 agrees at 8 bases. The germline CDR1 and CDR2 sequences are SGHRS and YFSETQ. The CDR3 contains 18 residues. After removal of 0 bases from V and 2 bases from J, the junction contained 10 bases not matched to a gene.

This rearrangement joins TRBV5-1 to TRBJ1-3; TRBD1 might be the D (6 bases). Germline V gene data show CDR1 as SGHRS and CDR2 as YFSETQ. The CDR3 runs to 15 residues. Deletions cut 0 bases from V and 4 bases from J, with 11 bases between. The CDR3 DNA is TGCGCCAGCAGCTTGGGGGACATGACCGGAAACACCATATATTTT. Amino acids: CASSLGDMTGNTIYF. The entire variable domain, with the rest obtained from reference TRBV5-1 and TRBJ1-3, is as follows: KAGVTQTPRYLIKTRGQQVTLSCSPISGHRSVSWYQQTPGQGLQFLFEYFSETQRNKGNFPGRFSGRQFSNSRSEMNVSTLELGDSALYLCASSLGDMTGNTIYFGEGSWLTVV.

The V gene is TRBV29-1, the J gene TRBJ2-1; 11 bases are a match to TRBD2. V dropped 7 bases and J dropped 5; count of bases not matched to a gene: 10. Germline V CDR1 and CDR2: SQVTM, ANQGSEA. The CDR3 sequence is 15 residues long. Written as DNA, the CDR3 is TGCAGCGCCACTCCTAGCGGGAGGCGACACAATGAGCAGTTCTTC. Amino acids: CSATPSGRRHNEQFF.

The chain couples TRBV13 to TRBJ2-5; no definite D call. The CDR3 is 14 amino acids. Germline V gives CDR1 PRHDT, CDR2 FYEKMQ (reference sequence). V was trimmed by 2 bases and J by 5 bases, leaving 12 bases between them. The CDR3 DNA reads as TGTGCCAGCAGCTTAAGTGACTTCGGGGAGACCCAGTACTTC. It codes for CASSLSDFGETQYF.